The rows below give T cell receptor beta chains drawn from one sample of a study of cytomegalovirus exposure and HLA in healthy donors. Sequencing used immunoSEQ multiplex PCR; TCRdb keeps in-frame clones, though not all of them. The sample lists some 88,000 clones, approximately 63% occurring once. Sequencing was carried out using PBMCs. The receptors shown here come from a woman aged 25 to 39 in good health and CMV-seronegative. The CDR3 runs from the conserved cysteine through the conserved F or W. Each record gives: V gene, J gene, D gene, CDR3 length, CDR3 protein. D genes are given only for firm matches.

TRBV27	TRBJ1-4	NA	15	CASSLLSQFNEKLFF
TRBV5-5	TRBJ1-5	TRBD1	14	CASSAGQGNQPQHF
TRBV5-5	TRBJ1-2	TRBD1	15	CASSLGQGGGYGYTF
TRBV5-6	TRBJ2-2	NA	14	CASSLGRGTGELFF
TRBV19	TRBJ1-1	TRBD1	13	CASTPRGYTEAFF
TRBV19	TRBJ2-7	NA	16	CASSILRDSNSYEQYF
TRBV27	TRBJ2-5	TRBD2	14	CASSSGRAVKTQYF
TRBV5-1	TRBJ1-5	NA	15	CASTPNGGASQPQHF
TRBV9	TRBJ2-1	TRBD2	16	CASSVAGLAGANEQFF
TRBV2	TRBJ2-1	TRBD2	16	CASSTGGGGVTNEQFF